This entry lists 30 T cell receptor beta chains sequenced from one sample in a study of cytotoxic CD8 clonotypes in ibrutinib-treated CLL. Assay: immunoSEQ multiplex PCR; the TCRdb copy retains only in-frame clones and omits some. The sample lists some 200,000 clones; approximately 68% were seen once. The sequencing here drew on PBMCs, taken after 24 months of ibrutinib treatment. These receptors all come from a human donor with chronic lymphocytic leukemia.

This clone was found a few times. This sequence joins TRBV5-1 and TRBJ2-2; D ambiguous. V lost 0 bases, J lost 2 bases, and 8 bases lay in between. This CDR3 spans 15 amino acids. The germline V gene encodes CDR1 SGHRS and CDR2 YFSETQ. The CDR3 DNA is TGCGCCAGCAGCTTGGGAATGGGAAACACCGGGGAGCTGTTTTTT. Translation gives CASSLGMGNTGELFF.

The chain links TRBV30 to TRBJ1-5, with TRBD1 matching 12 bases. Per germline, CDR1 GTSNPN and CDR2 SVGIG (reference sequence). The length of the CDR3 is 16 residues. Germline trimming cut 2 bases from V and 6 bases from J; bases unmatched to any gene: 8. Here the CDR3 reads CAWSPMGQGAGQPQHF. The CDR3 bases are TGTGCCTGGAGTCCAATGGGACAGGGGGCGGGTCAGCCCCAGCATTTT.

The V gene is TRBV7-3, the J gene TRBJ2-3; D is unclear. Between the trimmed V and J ends, which lost 4 bases and 5 bases, there was a span of 13 bases. Germline CDR1 SGHTA, CDR2 FQGTGA. This CDR3 has 14 residues. The chain's CDR3 is CASSSMVGLDTQYF. The CDR3 DNA reads TGTGCCAGCAGCTCCATGGTTGGTTTAGATACGCAGTATTTT. Together with reference TRBV7-3 and TRBJ2-3, the CDR3 gives the full variable domain: GAGVSQTPSNKVTEKGKYVELRCDPISGHTALYWYRQSLGQGPEFLIYFQGTGAADDSGLPNDRFFAVRPEGSVSTLKIQRTERGDSAVYLCASSSMVGLDTQYFGPGTRLTVL.

J is TRBJ2-2 and V is TRBV18; possible D gene TRBD2, 5 bases. The CDR3 loop spans 16 amino acids. V was clipped by 3 bases and J by 4 bases, with 15 bases between them. CDR1 and CDR2 from the germline V gene are KGHSH and LQKENI. The CDR3: CASSPTRERPTGELFF. In DNA form, the CDR3 reads TGTGCCAGCTCACCGACCCGGGAACGTCCCACCGGGGAGCTGTTTTTT.

The chain links TRBV30 to TRBJ2-7; D ambiguous. V lost 3 bases, J lost 3 bases, and 15 bases lay in between. The CDR3 is 14 amino acids. CDR1 and CDR2 (germline): GTSNPN, SVGIG (reference sequence). CDR3: CAWSTRKGFYEQYF. In DNA, the CDR3 is TGTGCCTGGAGCACGCGGAAGGGTTTCTACGAGCAGTACTTC.

The genes are TRBV7-3 and TRBJ2-1; 11 nucleotides align to TRBD2. In germline, CDR1 is SGHTA, CDR2 FQGTGA. After removal of 5 bases from V and 9 bases from J, the junction contained 3 bases not matched to a gene. This CDR3 spans 13 amino acids. CDR3 in amino acids: CASSPGLAGEQFF. CDR3 DNA sequence: TGTGCCAGCAGCCCCGGACTAGCGGGTGAGCAGTTCTTC.

The chain joins TRBV28 to TRBJ2-1, with 7 bases lining up with TRBD2. With V trimmed by 5 bases and J by 8 bases, 6 bases remained unmatched. From germline, CDR1 is MDHEN and CDR2 SYDVKM. The CDR3 runs to 13 residues. CDR3 region: CASSGGSRYEQFF. The CDR3 DNA sequence: TGTGCCAGCAGTGGCGGGAGTCGTTATGAGCAGTTCTTC.

The rearrangement links TRBV15 to TRBJ2-1; D remains unclear. CDR1 LNHNV and CDR2 YYDKDF come from the germline V gene (reference sequence). The CDR3 consists of 16 residues. Trimming left V 1 base short and J 4 bases short, with 14 bases between. CDR3 in amino acids: CATSRGLTGLYNEQFF. The CDR3 nucleotides are TGTGCCACCAGCAGAGGCCTCACCGGCTTATACAATGAGCAGTTCTTC.

This chain connects TRBV5-1 to TRBJ2-7, with 13 bases matching TRBD2. The V gene end was trimmed by 0 bases and the J gene end by 5 bases; junction bases not matched to a gene: 11. Germline V CDR1 and CDR2: SGHRS, YFSETQ. CDR3 length: 18 residues. The CDR3 protein is CASSLVALAGGPLNEQYF. DNA for the CDR3: TGCGCCAGCAGCTTGGTGGCACTAGCGGGAGGGCCTCTAAACGAGCAGTACTTC.

This clone showed up just a few times. This rearrangement joins TRBV18 to TRBJ1-2; TRBD1 matches 7 bases. J lost 3 bases, V lost 4 bases, and 8 bases had no gene match. Germline V CDR1 and CDR2: KGHSH, LQKENI. The CDR3 contains 15 residues. As DNA, the CDR3 is TGTGCCAGCTCACTTACGATGACAGGGCACTATGGCTACACCTTC. This gives the protein CASSLTMTGHYGYTF.

This sequence joins TRBV5-4 and TRBJ1-5; D is unresolved. The CDR3 consists of 14 residues. Germline V CDR1 and CDR2: SGHNT, YYREEE (reference sequence). Trimming cost V 0 bases and J 4 bases, with 8 bases left between them. CDR3 protein: CASSLAPGNQPQHF. For the CDR3, the DNA is TGTGCCAGCAGCTTGGCCCCCGGAAATCAGCCCCAGCATTTT.

This rearrangement joins TRBV7-9 to TRBJ2-1, with D maybe TRBD2 (6 bases). V lost 7 bases to trimming and J lost 6 bases, with 13 bases between them. In germline, CDR1 is SEHNR, CDR2 FQNEAQ (reference sequence). The CDR3 is made up of 13 amino acids. The CDR3 DNA follows: TGTGCCAGCACCATGACTAGTAGCAATGAGCAGTTCTTC. Protein product: CASTMTSSNEQFF. The whole variable domain, remainder taken from reference TRBV7-9 and TRBJ2-1, is DTGVSQNPRHKITKRGQNVTFRCDPISEHNRLYWYRQTLGQGPEFLTYFQNEAQLEKSRLLSDRFSAERPKGSFSTLEIQRTEQGDSAMYLCASTMTSSNEQFFGPGTRLTVL.

About this clone: The same CDR3 also results from other DNA sequences found in this sample. V is TRBV27 and J is TRBJ1-5; D is perhaps TRBD1 (5 bases). This CDR3 contains 15 residues. Germline CDR1 MNHEY, CDR2 SMNVEV (reference sequence). Trimming took off 0 bases at V and 0 bases at J, with 6 bases between the two ends. The CDR3 sequence is CASSLSGDSNQPQHF. CDR3 nucleotides: TGTGCCAGCAGTTTATCAGGGGATAGCAATCAGCCCCAGCATTTT.

V usage is TRBV19 and J usage is TRBJ2-7; unclear D gene. The CDR3 runs 13 residues. Germline CDR1 is LNHDA and CDR2 is SQIVND (reference sequence). V was cut by 6 bases and J by 7 bases, with 16 bases left in between. CDR3 coding DNA: TGTGCCAGTAGCCTCCGCGGACGCCTGGAGCAGTACTTC. This encodes CASSLRGRLEQYF.

The chain combines TRBV6-4 with TRBJ2-5; D is perhaps TRBD1 (6 bases). The length of the CDR3 is 15 residues. The V end was cut by 3 bases, the J end by 8 bases, with 19 bases between. Germline V lookup: CDR1 MRHNA, CDR2 SNTAGT. Written as DNA, the CDR3 is TGTGCCAGCAGTGAAGAGACAGGAGTCGGGTTCACCCAGTACTTC. It encodes CASSEETGVGFTQYF.

The gene calls are TRBV7-8 and TRBJ2-1; 9 positions agree with TRBD1. The CDR3 extends over 17 amino acids. V shed 2 bases and J 9 bases; nucleotides not matched to a gene: 14. CDR1 is SGHVS and CDR2 is FQNEAQ in the germline V gene. CDR3 region: CASSLRVRGQGEVEQFF. As DNA, the CDR3 is TGTGCCAGCAGCTTAAGGGTCCGGGGACAGGGAGAGGTTGAGCAGTTCTTC.

The chain uses TRBV4-2 and TRBJ1-4; D might be TRBD1 (5 bases). Germline V gene lookup returns CDR1 LGHNA and CDR2 YNFKEQ. V shed 1 base and J shed 6 bases, with 12 bases lying between them. The CDR3 consists of 15 residues. This chain's CDR3 is CASSQGGRYDEKLFF. CDR3 coding DNA: TGTGCCAGCAGCCAAGGGGGGAGGTACGATGAAAAACTGTTTTTT.

This chain connects TRBV4-1 to TRBJ2-7; unclear D gene. Deletions cut 1 base from V and 2 bases from J, with 15 bases between. Per the germline V gene, CDR1 is MGHRA and CDR2 is YSYEKL. The CDR3 length is 16 residues. The CDR3 region has the DNA TGCGCCAGCAGCCAAGTCTTGAGTGACCCTCCCTACGAGCAGTACTTC. Its protein is CASSQVLSDPPYEQYF.

The chain is built from TRBV4-3 and TRBJ1-2; tentatively, D is TRBD1 (5 bases). V gave up 0 bases and J gave up 3 bases, with 11 bases separating them. Germline CDR1 and CDR2: LGHNA and YSLEER. This CDR3 region has 15 residues. The CDR3 DNA is TGCGCCAGCAGCCAAGATGGGGGAAATGACTATGGCTACACCTTC. Amino acids: CASSQDGGNDYGYTF.

This chain links TRBV7-3 with TRBJ2-3; 8 bases line up with TRBD2. With 2 bases clipped from V and 7 bases from J, the junction kept 5 bases outside the gene matches. The germline gives CDR1 SGHTA, CDR2 FQGTGA. The CDR3 loop spans 14 amino acids. Written as DNA, the CDR3 is TGTGCCAGCAGCTTATTTGCGGGAGGAAATACGCAGTATTTT. This encodes CASSLFAGGNTQYF.

This clone was picked up a small number of times. The chain carries TRBV18 and TRBJ2-7; D is uncertain. Trimming cost V 3 bases and J 2 bases, with 8 bases left between them. The CDR3 contains 13 residues. From germline, CDR1 is KGHSH and CDR2 LQKENI. The CDR3 is CASSPGRTYEQYF. The CDR3 DNA sequence: TGTGCCAGCTCACCGGGCAGAACCTACGAGCAGTACTTC.

J is TRBJ2-1 and V is TRBV19; 8 positions match TRBD1. CDR3 length: 15 amino acids. CDR1 LNHDA and CDR2 SQIVND come from the germline V gene (reference sequence). V shed 7 bases and J 1 base; nucleotides not matched to a gene: 6. CDR3 coding DNA: TGTGCCAGTACATTGGACAGGGAATCCTACAATGAGCAGTTCTTC. It codes for CASTLDRESYNEQFF.

V is TRBV5-1 and J is TRBJ2-6, with D perhaps matching TRBD2 (5 bases). Germline V gene sequence: CDR1 SGHRS, CDR2 YFSETQ. The length of the CDR3 is 16 residues. Trimming removed 5 bases at V and 2 bases at J, with 14 bases between. The CDR3 is CASSFSGSPGANVLTF. In DNA form, the CDR3 reads TGCGCCAGCAGTTTTTCGGGGAGCCCTGGGGCCAACGTCCTGACTTTC.

The chain couples TRBV9 to TRBJ2-3; D perhaps matches TRBD1 (6 bases). V lost 4 bases and J 10 bases, leaving 13 bases between the germline ends. Germline V gene lookup returns CDR1 SGDLS and CDR2 YYNGEE. The CDR3 has 12 amino acids. CDR3 nucleotide sequence: TGTGCCAGCAGCCTACAGGGTGTGCCGCAGTATTTT. It yields the protein CASSLQGVPQYF. The variable domain in full, completed from reference TRBV9 and TRBJ2-3, reads DSGVTQTPKHLITATGQRVTLRCSPRSGDLSVYWYQQSLDQGLQFLIQYYNGEERAKGNILERFSAQQFPDLHSELNLSSLELGDSALYFCASSLQGVPQYFGPGTRLTVL.

This clone was recorded once. The V call is TRBV7-6, the J call TRBJ2-7, with 7 nucleotides matching TRBD2. The germline CDR1 and CDR2 sequences are SGHVS and FNYEAQ. The CDR3 totals 15 residues. The trim removed 6 bases at V and 2 bases at J, leaving 10 bases unmatched. The CDR3 region has the DNA TGTGCCAGCAGTCTCGGGGGGAGCCGGGCCTACGAGCAGTACTTC. Protein sequence: CASSLGGSRAYEQYF.

This clone has only one observation. The rearrangement uses TRBV4-1 and TRBJ2-7; D could derive from TRBD1 or TRBD2 (5 bases each). Germline CDR1 MGHRA, CDR2 YSYEKL. The CDR3 loop spans 15 amino acids. V was trimmed by 1 base and J by 4 bases, leaving 14 bases between them. As DNA, the CDR3 is TGCGCCAGCAGCCAAGCTGGGACGGTGACATACGAGCAGTACTTC. This sequence encodes CASSQAGTVTYEQYF.

A single count supports this clone. The rearrangement links TRBV27 to TRBJ2-5; 8 nucleotides align to TRBD2. The V segment lost 0 bases and the J segment 6 bases; nucleotides outside the gene matches: 12. The germline CDR1 and CDR2 sequences are MNHEY and SMNVEV (reference sequence). The CDR3 contains 17 residues. CDR3 protein: CASSLSITGTSWKTQYF. As DNA, the CDR3 is TGTGCCAGCAGTTTATCGATAACAGGGACTAGTTGGAAGACCCAGTACTTC.

The chain carries TRBV5-1 and TRBJ2-7, with a tentative D call TRBD1 (7 bases). CDR1 is SGHRS and CDR2 is YFSETQ in the germline V gene. The CDR3 consists of 15 residues. V was shortened by 7 bases and J by 4 bases, with 21 bases between the two germline ends. CDR3 DNA sequence: TGCGCCAGCGTACCTGGAGGGGGCGGTTTGTACGAGCAGTACTTC. As protein: CASVPGGGGLYEQYF.

The genes are TRBV6-5 and TRBJ2-7, with D possibly matching TRBD2 (6 bases). Germline V CDR1 and CDR2: MNHEY, SVGAGI. The V and J ends lost 6 bases and 7 bases respectively, with 16 bases between them. The CDR3 covers 13 residues. This chain's CDR3 is CASSQPDGGEQYF. CDR3 in DNA: TGTGCCAGCAGCCAACCTGACGGGGGAGAGCAGTACTTC.

The V gene is TRBV6-4, the J gene TRBJ2-3; tentatively, D is TRBD2 (6 bases). Trimming cost V 4 bases and J 2 bases, with 10 bases left between them. Germline V CDR1 and CDR2: MRHNA, SNTAGT. This CDR3 has 14 residues. DNA for the CDR3: TGTGCCAGCAGTGTTGGGCGGGACACAGATACGCAGTATTTT. Translated: CASSVGRDTDTQYF.